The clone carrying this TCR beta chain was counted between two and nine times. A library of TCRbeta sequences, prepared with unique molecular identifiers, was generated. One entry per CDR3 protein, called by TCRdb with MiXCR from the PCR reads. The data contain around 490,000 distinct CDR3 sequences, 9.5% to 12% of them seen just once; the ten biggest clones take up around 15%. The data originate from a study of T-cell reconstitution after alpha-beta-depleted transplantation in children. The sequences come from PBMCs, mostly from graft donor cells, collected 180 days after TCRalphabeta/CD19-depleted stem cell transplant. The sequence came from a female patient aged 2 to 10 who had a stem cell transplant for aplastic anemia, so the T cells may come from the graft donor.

CDR3: CASNPGQGKNIQYF. The CDR3 DNA follows: TGTGCCAGCAACCCTGGACAGGGCAAAAACATTCAGTACTTC. The V gene is TRBV7-2, the J gene TRBJ2-4, with 8 bases that match TRBD1. Trimming took 7 bases from V and 3 from J; bases not matched to a gene: 5. From germline, CDR1 is SGHTA and CDR2 FQGNSA. The CDR3 is made up of 14 amino acids.